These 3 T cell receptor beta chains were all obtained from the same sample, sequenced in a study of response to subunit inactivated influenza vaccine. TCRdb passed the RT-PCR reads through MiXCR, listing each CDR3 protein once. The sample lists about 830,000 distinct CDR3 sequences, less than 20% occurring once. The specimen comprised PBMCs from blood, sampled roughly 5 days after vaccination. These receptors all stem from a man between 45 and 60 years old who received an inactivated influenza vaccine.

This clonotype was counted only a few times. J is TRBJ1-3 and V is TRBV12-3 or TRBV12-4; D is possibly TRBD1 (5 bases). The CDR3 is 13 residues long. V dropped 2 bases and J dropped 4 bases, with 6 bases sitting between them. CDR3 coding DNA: TGTGCCAGCAGTTTATACAGGGGAAACACCATATATTTT. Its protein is CASSLYRGNTIYF.

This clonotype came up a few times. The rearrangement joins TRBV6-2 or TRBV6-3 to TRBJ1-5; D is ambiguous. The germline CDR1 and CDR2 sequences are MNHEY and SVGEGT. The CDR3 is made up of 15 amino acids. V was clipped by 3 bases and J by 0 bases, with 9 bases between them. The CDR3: CASSYNMDSNQPQHF. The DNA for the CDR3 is TGTGCCAGCAGTTATAACATGGATAGCAATCAGCCCCAGCATTTT.

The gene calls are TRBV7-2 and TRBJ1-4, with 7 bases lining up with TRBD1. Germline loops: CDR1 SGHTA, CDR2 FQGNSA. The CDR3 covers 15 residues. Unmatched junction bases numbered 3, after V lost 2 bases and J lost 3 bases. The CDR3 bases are TGTGCCAGCAGCTTATCACAGGGGTCTAATGAAAAACTGTTTTTT. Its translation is CASSLSQGSNEKLFF.